A single sample gave rise to the 21 T cell receptor beta chains below, sequenced in a study of T cells in women clearing cervical HPV infection. This table comes from immunoSEQ multiplex PCR, and its TCRdb copy is limited to in-frame clones, with some not included. Recorded for this sample: about 32,000 clones. Sequencing was done on a sample of blood buffy coat. These TCRs come from a woman aged 18-70 years with a cervical HPV16 infection that either progressed to CIN3+ or cleared (not recorded which).

In the case of this clone: With the read ending 3 residues before the CDR3 end, the germline J gene is used to fill in that end. The chain carries TRBV10-2 and TRBJ2-7; 12 bases match TRBD2. This CDR3 region has 14 residues. Germline CDR1 reads WSHSY; CDR2 reads SAAADI. Unmatched junction bases numbered 5, after V lost 7 bases and J lost 4 bases. CDR3 loop: CASKTSGGAYEQYF. The sequenced CDR3 bases are TGCGCCAGCAAGACTAGCGGGGGAGCATACGAG.

With respect to this clone: The sequence runs out 3 residues before the end of the CDR3; the remainder is reconstructed from the germline J gene. The rearrangement joins TRBV18 to TRBJ1-4; TRBD1 agrees at 11 bases. J gave up 8 bases and V 3 bases, and 8 bases lay outside the gene matches. In germline, CDR1 is KGHSH, CDR2 LQKENI. The CDR3 has 16 amino acids. The sequenced part of the CDR3 DNA is TGTGCCAGCTCACCCCCCGGGACAGGGGGTGACGAAAAA. This gives the protein CASSPPGTGGDEK. The entire CDR3 reads CASSPPGTGGDEKLFF.

Notes on this clone: The read ends 3 residues early relative to the CDR3; the germline J gene fills the gap. The chain carries TRBV12-3 or TRBV12-4 and TRBJ2-7, with a weak D call TRBD2 (6 bases). This CDR3 is 14 amino acids long. V dropped 3 bases and J dropped 3 bases, with 12 bases sitting between them. CDR3 sequence: CASSLGLASYEQYF. The DNA read from the CDR3 is TGTGCCAGCAGTTTGGGGCTAGCGAGCTACGAG.

As concerns this clone: The read ends 3 residues early relative to the CDR3; the germline J gene fills the gap. V usage is TRBV7-2 and J usage is TRBJ2-6; possibly TRBD2 for D (5 bases). V was cut by 8 bases and J by 0 bases, with 8 bases left in between. Germline values: CDR1 SGHTA, CDR2 FQGNSA. The CDR3 extends over 14 amino acids. The CDR3 here is CASQAASGANVLTF. The sequenced CDR3 bases are TGTGCCAGCCAAGCGGCCTCTGGGGCCAACGTC.

On this clone itself: The CDR3 end is not reached by the read, which stops 3 residues before it; the germline J gene fills it in. V usage is TRBV28 and J usage is TRBJ2-1; the match to TRBD2 covers 7 bases. CDR3 size: 16 residues. Trimming at V came to 2 bases and at J to 4 bases, leaving 8 bases not matched to a gene. The germline V gene encodes CDR1 MDHEN and CDR2 SYDVKM. The CDR3 loop reads CASSLGLASGYNEQFF. The DNA read from the CDR3 is TGTGCCAGCAGTTTAGGTCTTGCTAGCGGATACAATGAG.

As for this clone: The read ends 3 residues shy of where the CDR3 ends; the end is completed using the germline J gene. V usage is TRBV7-2 and J usage is TRBJ2-7, with D tentatively TRBD1 (6 bases). Germline V gene lookup returns CDR1 SGHTA and CDR2 FQGNSA. V lost 7 bases and J lost 0, with 16 bases in between. This CDR3 is built from 15 residues. The CDR3 sequence is CASTDRDTFSYEQYF. CDR3 DNA, as far as it was read: TGTGCCAGCACCGACCGGGACACATTCTCCTACGAG.

Comment on this clone: The read finishes 3 residues shy of the CDR3 end, and the germline J gene is used to complete it. The chain carries TRBV20-1 and TRBJ1-5; TRBD1 agrees at 7 bases. CDR3 length: 14 residues. CDR1 and CDR2 from the germline V gene are DFQATT and SNEGSKA (reference sequence). V dropped 5 bases and J dropped 1; count of bases not matched to a gene: 5. CDR3 residues: CSASTGTSNQPQHF. The CDR3 bases that were read are TGCAGTGCTTCGACAGGGACCAGCAATCAGCCC.

Regarding this clone: From the germline J gene comes the end of the CDR3, since the read stops 3 residues before it. The rearrangement links TRBV19 to TRBJ1-1; a weak D match, TRBD1 (6 bases). Germline values: CDR1 LNHDA, CDR2 SQIVND (reference sequence). The V end was cut by 5 bases, the J end by 7 bases, with 20 bases between. This CDR3 spans 15 amino acids. CDR3 in amino acids: CASSVRDTSPYEAFF. The sequenced part of the CDR3 DNA is TGTGCCAGTAGTGTCCGGGACACCTCCCCCTATGAA.

Points on this clone: The read stops 3 residues short of the end of the CDR3; the missing end is completed from the germline J gene. The chain recombines TRBV2 with TRBJ2-3; possibly TRBD1 for D (5 bases). The CDR3 is 15 residues long. Looked up from germline, CDR1 is SNHLY and CDR2 is FYNNEI. V was shortened by 4 bases and J by 2 bases, with 13 bases between the two germline ends. The DNA read from the CDR3 is TGTGCCAGCAGTGGGGGCCGCATCAACACAGATACG. Translated, it gives CASSGGRINTDT. The entire CDR3 sequence reads CASSGGRINTDTQYF.

Concerning this clone: The CDR3 end is not reached by the read, which stops 3 residues before it; the germline J gene fills it in. The chain carries TRBV2 and TRBJ2-3; 8 bases fit TRBD1. The CDR3 is 14 amino acids. Germline V gene data show CDR1 as SNHLY and CDR2 as FYNNEI. V was clipped by 7 bases and J by 4 bases; unmatched bases: 7. The covered CDR3 bases are TGTGCCAGCAAGACAGGGGATTGGGCAGATACG. This sequence encodes CASKTGDWADT. The entire CDR3 is CASKTGDWADTQYF.

The CDR3 reads CASSLPGTGGNEQYF. CDR3 DNA (partial): TGTGCCAGCAGCCTTCCCGGGACAGGGGGCAACGAG. The gene calls are TRBV11-3 and TRBJ2-7, with 12 bases matching TRBD1. The sequence runs out 3 residues before the end of the CDR3; the remainder is reconstructed from the germline J gene. V lost 5 bases, J lost 5 bases, and 7 bases stayed unmatched. CDR3 length: 15 amino acids. From germline, CDR1 is SGHNT and CDR2 YENEEA. Based on the CDR3 plus reference TRBV11-3 and TRBJ2-7, the full variable domain is EAGVVQSPRYKIIEKKQPVAFWCNPISGHNTLYWYLQNLGQGPELLIRYENEEAVDDSQLPKDRFSAERLKGVDSTLKIQPAELGDSAVYLCASSLPGTGGNEQYFGPGTRLTVT.

Regarding this clone: The read falls 3 residues short of the CDR3 end, and the missing part is taken from the germline J gene. The chain combines TRBV12-3 or TRBV12-4 with TRBJ2-1, with 12 bases fitting TRBD2. Germline trimming cut 5 bases from V and 4 bases from J; bases unmatched to any gene: 3. This CDR3 comprises 15 residues. The sequenced part of the CDR3 DNA is TGTGCCAGCAGTCCCGGGACTAGCGGGTACAATGAG. This sequence encodes CASSPGTSGYNE. The CDR3 as a whole reads CASSPGTSGYNEQFF.

Remarks on this clone: The CDR3 goes on 3 residues after the read ends, and that part is filled in from the germline J gene. The chain employs TRBV5-1 and TRBJ1-3, with a weak D call TRBD1 (5 bases). V was clipped by 4 bases and J by 0 bases, with 8 bases between them. This CDR3 is built from 14 residues. Germline V gene data show CDR1 as SGHRS and CDR2 as YFSETQ. The sequenced CDR3 bases are TGCGCCAGCAGCGTACAGGACTCTGGAAACACC. This gives the protein CASSVQDSGNT. The CDR3 in full is CASSVQDSGNTIYF.

Regarding this clone: The CDR3 end lies 3 residues beyond the end of the read and is filled in from the germline J gene. This chain uses TRBV20-1 with TRBJ2-2; 11 bases are a match to TRBD1. The germline CDR1 and CDR2 sequences are DFQATT and SNEGSKA (reference sequence). V shed 3 bases, J shed 1 base, and the junction held 16 bases outside the gene matches. The CDR3 sequence is 20 residues long. CDR3 in amino acids: CSARGTGGTRGAENTGELFF. The CDR3 DNA, read in part, is TGCAGTGCTAGGGGGACAGGGGGGACCAGGGGGGCCGAGAACACCGGGGAG.

CDR3 DNA, as far as it was read: TGTGCCAGCAGCCAAGAGTATGCTAGCGGGGGGGCCGGGGAG. It translates to CASSQEYASGGAGE. In full, the CDR3 reads CASSQEYASGGAGELFF. The chain is built from TRBV4-2 and TRBJ2-2; 12 bases align to TRBD2. The read halts 3 residues ahead of the CDR3 end, with the missing end drawn from the germline J gene. Germline-derived CDR1 and CDR2 are LGHNA and YNFKEQ. There are 17 residues in the CDR3. V shed 0 bases and J 6 bases; nucleotides not matched to a gene: 5.

Concerning this clone itself: The CDR3 end is not reached by the read, which stops 3 residues before it; the germline J gene fills it in. The J gene is TRBJ1-1, the V gene TRBV27; TRBD1 agrees at 7 bases. Germline loops: CDR1 MNHEY, CDR2 SMNVEV (reference sequence). J lost 4 bases, V lost 6 bases, and 5 bases had no gene match. The CDR3 is 13 amino acids. CDR3: CASRKQGRTEAFF. The CDR3 DNA, read in part, is TGTGCCAGCAGAAAACAGGGGCGCACTGAA.

Points on this clone: Read sequence stops 3 residues before the CDR3 end, and the germline J gene provides the missing end. The V and J genes are TRBV5-4 and TRBJ2-7, with 7 bases identical to TRBD2. The length of the CDR3 is 14 residues. Germline V gene lookup returns CDR1 SGHNT and CDR2 YYREEE (reference sequence). J lost 2 bases, V lost 3 bases, and 5 bases had no gene match. The sequenced part of the CDR3 DNA is TGTGCCAGCAGCTCGGGAGGACTTACCTACGAG. Its protein product is CASSSGGLTYE. The entire CDR3 sequence reads CASSSGGLTYEQYF.

The sequenced part of the CDR3 DNA is TGTGCCAGCAGCCAGAGGGTTTCACCC. Its protein product is CASSQRVSP. The whole CDR3 region reads CASSQRVSPLHF. V gene TRBV14 combines with J gene TRBJ1-6; the D is unclear. The read is 3 residues too short to cover the CDR3 end, so that end is filled in from the germline J gene. The germline V and J ends were trimmed by 3 bases and 9 bases, with 6 bases remaining between them. The CDR3 consists of 12 residues. From germline, CDR1 is SGHDN and CDR2 FVKESK.

Notes on this clone: The CDR3 end lies 3 residues beyond the end of the read and is filled in from the germline J gene. V is TRBV2 and J is TRBJ2-7, with D perhaps matching TRBD1 (5 bases). This CDR3 spans 15 amino acids. The V gene lost 3 bases and the J gene lost 4 bases, with 16 bases spanning the gap. Looked up from germline, CDR1 is SNHLY and CDR2 is FYNNEI. The part of the CDR3 DNA that was read is TGTGCCAGCAGTGATTCGGCAGGGAAGTTTTACGAG. Amino acids: CASSDSAGKFYE. The CDR3 as a whole reads CASSDSAGKFYEQYF.

With regard to this clone: The read finishes 3 residues shy of the CDR3 end, and the germline J gene is used to complete it. The chain combines TRBV20-1 with TRBJ1-3; D is unclear. V dropped 1 base and J dropped 0 bases, with 10 bases sitting between them. This CDR3 spans 15 amino acids. Germline-derived CDR1 and CDR2 are DFQATT and SNEGSKA (reference sequence). Here the CDR3 reads CSARAAVYSGNTIYF. The part of the CDR3 DNA that was read is TGCAGTGCTAGAGCGGCGGTCTACTCTGGAAACACC.

A word on this clone: Sequencing ends 3 residues short of the CDR3 end; the germline J gene provides the rest. The chain uses TRBV18 and TRBJ1-6; possibly TRBD1 for D (6 bases). CDR3 length: 17 residues. V lost 5 bases and J lost 9, with 23 bases in between. The germline V gene encodes CDR1 KGHSH and CDR2 LQKENI. This CDR3 reads CASSATVSQGQGSPLHF. The DNA read from the CDR3 is TGTGCCAGCTCAGCCACCGTTTCCCAGGGGCAAGGTTCACCC.